The next 8 T cell receptor gamma chains were all read from a single sample in a study of Vγ9Vδ2 T cells in congenital toxoplasmosis. cDNA was made by template-switch reverse transcription with TRGC- and TRDC-specific primers in one tube. Both the TRGC1 and TRGC2 constant genes were targeted by the TRGC primer. TCRdb re-called the reads using CATT. The repertoire has about 520 gamma-chain clones, 15% to 20% of them found once; the top ten carry around 24%. Sequencing used gamma-delta T cells from blood. These receptors were collected from a child younger than 10 born to a mother with Toxoplasma gondii infection during pregnancy, either congenitally infected or uninfected (not recorded which).

In this sample, this clone is large (0.1 to 1%). V and J are TRGV5 and TRGJ1 or TRGJ2. Germline V gene data show CDR1 as VINAFY and CDR2 as YDVSNSKD. The CDR3 covers 16 residues. V shed 3 bases and J 0 bases; nucleotides not matched to a gene: 11. Here the CDR3 reads CATWDGLISNYYKKLF. In DNA form, the CDR3 reads TGTGCCACCTGGGACGGATTAATATCGAATTATTATAAGAAACTCTTT.

In this sample, this clone turned up a few times. The chain combines TRGV4 with TRGJP2. In germline, CDR1 is EGSTGY, CDR2 YDSYTSSV. CDR3 length: 17 residues. V trimming: 2 bases; J trimming: 6 bases; junction bases outside the gene matches: 15. CDR3 DNA: TGTGCCACCTGGGATGTATCCGTCTCGGTCGGTGATTGGATCAAGACGTTT. As protein: CATWDVSVSVGDWIKTF.

Within the sample, this clone is large (0.1 to 1%). The same CDR3 also results from other DNA sequences found in this sample. This chain connects TRGV9 to TRGJP. Trimming at V came to 1 base and at J to 6 bases, leaving 3 bases not matched to a gene. The germline V gene encodes CDR1 GITISATS and CDR2 ISYDGTV (reference sequence). The CDR3 is 16 residues long. This CDR3 is CALWEVSELGKKIKVF. CDR3 coding DNA: TGTGCCTTGTGGGAGGTATCAGAGTTGGGCAAAAAAATCAAGGTATTT.

In regard to this clone: A much larger clone sits a single nucleotide away, making a read error possible. Other DNA sequences from this sample encode an identical CDR3 as well. The rearrangement joins TRGV2 to TRGJP2. The CDR3 length is 14 residues. Per the germline V gene, CDR1 is EGSNGY and CDR2 is YDSYNSKV. The CDR3 nucleotides read TGTGCCACCTGGGTAAGTAGTAGTGATTGGATCAAGACATTT. It is translated as CATWVSSSDWIKTF.

About this clone itself: The protein TCRdb lists belongs to a much larger clone and differs from this DNA's translation at residue 3, which points to a read error; the protein shown is made from the DNA. The chain has TRGV2 and TRGJ1 or TRGJ2. Germline CDR1 and CDR2: EGSNGY and YDSYNSKV. The CDR3 length is 14 residues. CDR3 loop: CAAWDAQNYYKKLF. In DNA form, the CDR3 reads TGTGCCGCCTGGGACGCGCAGAATTATTATAAGAAACTCTTT.

Sample share makes this clone large. The chain recombines TRGV9 with TRGJP. This CDR3 has 15 amino acids. Germline CDR1 GITISATS, CDR2 ISYDGTV (reference sequence). The junction had 1 base not matched to a gene; V was cut back by 0 bases and J by 8 bases. CDR3 protein: CALWEVQLGKKIKVF. In DNA form, the CDR3 reads TGTGCCTTGTGGGAGGTGCAGTTGGGCAAAAAAATCAAGGTATTT.

This clone qualifies as large (0.1 to 1%). V is TRGV9 and J is TRGJP. This CDR3 spans 16 amino acids. Per the germline V gene, CDR1 is GITISATS and CDR2 is ISYDGTV (reference sequence). J lost 7 bases, V lost 3 bases, and 6 bases had no gene match. In nucleotides, the CDR3 is TGTGCCTTGTGGGAGACCCTGGAGTTGGGCAAAAAAATCAAGGTATTT. This codes for CALWETLELGKKIKVF.

In its sample, this clone is large. In the same sample, other DNA sequences code for this CDR3. This chain uses TRGV9 with TRGJP. V was pared by 2 bases and J by 4 bases, with 2 bases of the junction left unmatched. The CDR3 is made up of 16 amino acids. Germline lookup yields CDR1 GITISATS and CDR2 ISYDGTV (reference sequence). CDR3 loop: CALWEAQELGKKIKVF. The CDR3 DNA reads TGTGCCTTGTGGGAGGCCCAAGAGTTGGGCAAAAAAATCAAGGTATTT.